The rows below give T cell receptor beta chains drawn from one sample of a study of regulatory T cells in long-lasting Graves disease. MiXCR, applied by TCRdb to the multiplex PCR reads, yields one record per CDR3 protein. The profile covers 650,000 to 850,000 distinct CDR3 sequences, with around 32% appearing a single time and roughly 46% taken by the ten largest. The sequenced sample was peripheral blood mononuclear cells (PBMCs), obtained when the disease was refractory, from a patient treated with antithyroid drugs. These receptor sequences come from a female donor with Graves disease. CDR3s include the opening cysteine and the closing phenylalanine or tryptophan. Fields, in order: clone size, V gene, J gene, CDR3 length, D gene, CDR3 DNA, CDR3 protein. A D gene is named only where the DNA matches it firmly. Rows may omit the clone size; those that give it use once, few, many or a size class.

>few|TRBV15|TRBJ2-6|16|TRBD2
TGTGCCACCAGCAGAGGCAGGACTAGCGGGCTCAACGTCCTGACTTTC
CATSRGRTSGLNVLTF
>few|TRBV11-2|TRBJ2-2|11|NA
TGTGCCAGCACACCTACGGGGGAGCTGTTTTTT
CASTPTGELFF
>NA|TRBV20-1|TRBJ1-4|18|NA
TGCAGTGCTTCCCCGCGATCAGGGAGCCTTGCAACTAATGAAAAACTGTTTTTT
CSASPRSGSLATNEKLFF
>many|TRBV11-2|TRBJ2-7|17|NA
TGTGCCAGCAGACACAACCCCCCTTATGGCAGCTCCTACGAGCAGTACTTC
CASRHNPPYGSSYEQYF
>many|TRBV28|TRBJ1-5|17|TRBD1
TGTGCCAGCATGGCGACCCGGGGACAGGGAGGCAATCAGCCCCAGCATTTT
CASMATRGQGGNQPQHF
>NA|TRBV11-2|TRBJ2-3|15|NA
TGTGCCAGCAGCTTAGGCTCCGCGGGGTTAGATACGCAGTATTTT
CASSLGSAGLDTQYF
>NA|TRBV5-4|TRBJ1-4|14|TRBD1
TGTGCCAGCAGCTTGGAACAGGGGGGTGAAAAACTGTTTTTT
CASSLEQGGEKLFF
>few|TRBV10-3|TRBJ1-2|14|NA
TGTGCCAGCAGTTACTTCTCAAATGTCTATGGCTACACCTTC
CASSYFSNVYGYTF
>few|TRBV6-1|TRBJ2-7|13|NA
TGTGCCAGCAGTACCCGAGGTGACTACGAGCAGTACTTC
CASSTRGDYEQYF
>NA|TRBV30|TRBJ1-2|19|TRBD1
TGTGCCTGGAGTGAACCGTATCGAACTCTTTGGGGACAGGGGCTTGGCTACACCTTC
CAWSEPYRTLWGQGLGYTF
>NA|TRBV3-1|TRBJ1-5|15|NA
TGTGCCAGCAGCCAAGAAGGGAGGGGAAATCTGCCCCAGCATTTT
CASSQEGRGNLPQHF